The next 11 T cell receptor beta chains were all read from a single sample in a study of control samples from healthy donors and cancer patients. TCRdb keeps only in-frame clones here, not all; method: immunoSEQ multiplex PCR. Here the sample spans some 160,000 clones, about 93% being singletons. The specimen sequenced was blood. All receptors derive from a woman aged 25 to 45 in good health.

The chain recombines TRBV27 with TRBJ2-6; no firm D call. Deletions cut 3 bases from V and 4 bases from J, with 13 bases between. Germline CDR1 is MNHEY and CDR2 is SMNVEV (reference sequence). The CDR3 is made up of 16 amino acids. Here the CDR3 reads CASSFVKSRGANVLTF. CDR3 bases: TGTGCCAGCAGTTTCGTTAAATCTAGGGGGGCCAACGTCCTGACTTTC. The complete variable domain, with remaining parts taken from reference TRBV27 and TRBJ2-6, reads EAQVTQNPRYLITVTGKKLTVTCSQNMNHEYMSWYRQDPGLGLRQIYYSMNVEVTDKGDVPEGYKVSRKEKRNFPLILESPSPNQTSLYFCASSFVKSRGANVLTFGAGSRLTVL.

The chain employs TRBV4-1 and TRBJ2-5, with 10 nucleotides matching TRBD1. The germline gives CDR1 MGHRA, CDR2 YSYEKL. CDR3 length: 16 amino acids. V was pared by 1 base and J by 5 bases, with 7 bases of the junction left unmatched. CDR3 amino acids: CASSQGRQGAGETQYF. DNA of the CDR3: TGCGCCAGCAGCCAAGGGAGACAGGGGGCAGGGGAGACCCAGTACTTC.

This rearrangement joins TRBV28 to TRBJ2-1; D is unclear. This CDR3 is 11 amino acids long. The germline V gene encodes CDR1 MDHEN and CDR2 SYDVKM. The V end was cut by 4 bases, the J end by 4 bases, with 2 bases between. This CDR3 reads CASSWYNEQFF. The CDR3 DNA follows: TGTGCCAGCAGTTGGTACAATGAGCAGTTCTTC.

The CDR3 sequence: CASSMGRQVNQPQHF. DNA for the CDR3: TGTGCCAGTAGTATGGGGAGACAGGTTAATCAGCCCCAGCATTTT. The rearrangement links TRBV19 to TRBJ1-5; TRBD1 is a possible D gene (6 bases). CDR1 and CDR2 from the germline V gene are LNHDA and SQIVND (reference sequence). V was trimmed by 3 bases and J by 4 bases, leaving 13 bases between them. CDR3 length: 15 residues.

The V and J genes are TRBV28 and TRBJ2-7; 10 bases fit TRBD2. The trim removed 3 bases at V and 0 bases at J, leaving 14 bases unmatched. The CDR3 consists of 19 residues. Per germline, CDR1 MDHEN and CDR2 SYDVKM. This chain's CDR3 is CASSLQGPSGGGVSYEQYF. For the CDR3, the DNA is TGTGCCAGCAGTTTGCAAGGGCCTAGCGGGGGTGGGGTCTCCTACGAGCAGTACTTC.

The rearrangement links TRBV28 to TRBJ2-1, with TRBD2 identical over 7 bases. This CDR3 region has 15 residues. CDR1 MDHEN and CDR2 SYDVKM come from the germline V gene. V lost 4 bases, J lost 5 bases, and 8 bases stayed unmatched. Here the CDR3 reads CASSWGRASNNEQFF. CDR3 DNA: TGTGCCAGCAGTTGGGGGAGGGCTTCAAACAATGAGCAGTTCTTC.

The chain uses TRBV4-1 and TRBJ2-3, with a tentative D call TRBD1 (6 bases). V was trimmed by 4 bases and J by 13 bases, leaving 15 bases between them. Per the germline V gene, CDR1 is MGHRA and CDR2 is YSYEKL. The CDR3 contains 12 residues. The DNA of the CDR3 is TGCGCCAGCAGCCGCCTAGGGGGAGAGGAGTATTTT. Its translation is CASSRLGGEEYF.

V gene TRBV7-9 combines with J gene TRBJ1-2, with D possibly being TRBD1 (5 bases). In germline, CDR1 is SEHNR, CDR2 FQNEAQ (reference sequence). The V and J ends lost 6 bases and 3 bases respectively, with 20 bases between them. The CDR3 extends over 16 amino acids. The CDR3 nucleotides read TGTGCCAGCAGACCTACGGGGGGAGAGGGCTACTATGGCTACACCTTC. This sequence encodes CASRPTGGEGYYGYTF.

V and J are TRBV30 and TRBJ2-1; 7 bases map to TRBD2. The CDR3 has 12 amino acids. Germline CDR1 reads GTSNPN; CDR2 reads SVGIG (reference sequence). With V trimmed by 7 bases and J by 12 bases, 12 bases remained unmatched. The CDR3 is CAYPTGLVAQFF. For the CDR3, the DNA is TGTGCCTACCCAACTGGACTAGTGGCGCAGTTCTTC.

The genes are TRBV10-1 and TRBJ2-2; D not certain. Deletions cut 3 bases from V and 1 base from J, with 3 bases between. This CDR3 has 13 residues. CDR1 and CDR2 from the germline V gene are WNHNN and SYGVQD (reference sequence). CDR3 protein: CASSDGNTGELFF. For the CDR3, the DNA is TGCGCCAGCAGTGATGGGAACACCGGGGAGCTGTTTTTT.

The rearrangement links TRBV6-1 to TRBJ2-1, with 16 positions matching TRBD2. The CDR3 covers 16 residues. V lost 4 bases to trimming and J lost 8 bases; unmatched junction nucleotides: 5. CDR1 is MNHNS and CDR2 is SASEGT in the germline V gene. CDR3 residues: CASSGGTSGRVYEQFF. The CDR3 nucleotides are TGTGCCAGCAGTGGAGGGACTAGCGGGAGGGTTTATGAGCAGTTCTTC.